The entry below gives a single T cell receptor beta chain sequence along with its context. Antigen specificity is unknown. It was by 5' RACE with UMI labels that the TRB cDNA libraries were prepared. Reanalyzing the 5' RACE reads, TCRdb keeps one entry per CDR3 protein, without DNA. The sample's table shows about 98,000 distinct CDR3 sequences. The record originates from a study of CXCR3-negative and CXCR3-positive naive CD8 T cells. Study-level results: Memory, not naive, CXCR3-negative and CXCR3-positive cells differed in TRBV-TRBJ usage. When CXCR3-positive naive cells were set against CXCR3-negative naive cells, the former had more hydrophobic TRB CDR3s.

The CDR3 has 14 amino acids. From germline, CDR1 is SGHTA and CDR2 FQGNSA. The receptor's source is a human donor in good health. Some clones in this sample may be carry-over from other donors' samples. V is TRBV7-2 and J is TRBJ2-7. Material: naive CXCR3+ CD8+ T cells from blood. As for subset: CD45RO-CCR7+CD27+CD95- naive CD8+ T cells expressing CXCR3 (TNR3+). The CDR3 spells CASSGSVGAYEQYF.